Listed below are T cell receptor beta chains from one sample, sequenced in a study of CD4 T cells in relation to SARS-CoV-2 and coronaviruses. The antigens for these receptors are not known. The protocol was immunoSEQ multiplex PCR, while the TCRdb copy is restricted to in-frame clones and leaves out a portion. The sample lists fewer than 20,000 clones, 80% to 85% occurring once. The sample comprised CD4+ T cells from PBMCs, cultured in vitro. The receptors derive from a human donor in good health. The CDR3 runs from the conserved cysteine through the conserved F or W. A D gene is named only where the DNA matches it firmly. The size entry is marked missing in some rows and otherwise reads once, few, many or a size class.

CDR3 DNA,CDR3 protein,V gene,clone size,J gene,D gene,CDR3 length
TGTGCCACCCAGCAGGGGGGGGCGATAATGCGGGGACGCGAGCCTCCAGATACGCAGTATTTT,CATQQGGAIMRGREPPDTQYF,TRBV24-1,-,TRBJ2-3,-,21
TGTGCCAGCAGCAAGGGACAGAGATCCTACAATGAGCAGTTCTTC,CASSKGQRSYNEQFF,TRBV5-4,-,TRBJ2-1,TRBD1,15
TGTGCCAGCAGCCCCGGGACAGAGGAATCACCCCTCCACTTT,CASSPGTEESPLHF,TRBV6-5,-,TRBJ1-6,TRBD1,14
TGCGCCAGCAGCGCGGCCGGGACTAGCGTTAGCTCCTACAATGAGCAGTTCTTC,CASSAAGTSVSSYNEQFF,TRBV5-1,-,TRBJ2-1,TRBD2,18
TGTGCCAGCAGCGCTACTCTATATCAGCCCCAGCATTTT,CASSATLYQPQHF,TRBV2,-,TRBJ1-5,-,13
TGTGCCAGTAGTAAGGGGTTTGGGCGGGAGGGCAATGAGCAGTTCTTC,CASSKGFGREGNEQFF,TRBV19,-,TRBJ2-1,TRBD2,16
TGTGCCAGCAGCCAAGAGCTCCGGACAGAGAACTATGGCTACACCTTC,CASSQELRTENYGYTF,TRBV4-2,few,TRBJ1-2,-,16
TGTGCCTGGACCTCGGGGAGAATGACCGGAGAGCCCCAGCATTTT,CAWTSGRMTGEPQHF,TRBV30,-,TRBJ1-5,-,15
TGCGCCAGCAGTGGTGGATTCGGGTCCTACTCTGGAAACACCATATATTTT,CASSGGFGSYSGNTIYF,TRBV10-1,few,TRBJ1-3,-,17
TGCAGCGTTACTTCTGCGGGAGGGAACACTGAAGCTTTCTTT,CSVTSAGGNTEAFF,TRBV29-1,-,TRBJ1-1,-,14
TGTGCCAGCAGTGAACTAGCGGGAGTATCAGATACGCAGTATTTT,CASSELAGVSDTQYF,TRBV6-1,-,TRBJ2-3,TRBD2,15
TGCGCCAGCAGCGAGAAACTAGCGGGCACCTACGAGCAGTACTTC,CASSEKLAGTYEQYF,TRBV5-1,-,TRBJ2-7,TRBD2,15
TGTGCCAGCAGCCGACTAGCGGGAGGGGCGGCAACCGGGGAGCTGTTTTTT,CASSRLAGGAATGELFF,TRBV3-1/TRBV3-2,-,TRBJ2-2,TRBD2,17
TGTGCCAGCAGTGCTACAGGGAATAGCAATCAGCCCCAGCATTTT,CASSATGNSNQPQHF,TRBV2,few,TRBJ1-5,-,15
TGTGCCAGCAGCCCGACACGGGGGACAATGAACACTGAAGCTTTCTTT,CASSPTRGTMNTEAFF,TRBV7-8,-,TRBJ1-1,-,16
TGTGCCAGCAGCCAGTCCAGGAACACTGAAGCTTTCTTT,CASSQSRNTEAFF,TRBV14,-,TRBJ1-1,-,13
TGCGCCAGCAGCCGGCCTGGTTCCTACGAGCAGTACTTC,CASSRPGSYEQYF,TRBV4-1,-,TRBJ2-7,-,13
TGTGCCAGCCAACTCGGGGACGCAGCTGTAAATGAGCAGTTCTTC,CASQLGDAAVNEQFF,TRBV19,-,TRBJ2-1,-,15
TGTGCCAGCAGCTTGGGGGGACTAGTCAATGAGCAGTTCTTC,CASSLGGLVNEQFF,TRBV7-8,-,TRBJ2-1,TRBD2,14
TGTGCCAGCAGCTTAGGTAGCGGGGGCCCTAAAAGCAATGAGCAGTTCTTC,CASSLGSGGPKSNEQFF,TRBV7-6,-,TRBJ2-1,TRBD2,17